The 15 T cell receptor beta chains presented below share a single source sample, sequenced in a study of response to subunit inactivated influenza vaccine. Via MiXCR, TCRdb re-called the RT-PCR reads, giving one row per CDR3 protein. This table has approximately 200,000 distinct CDR3 sequences, around an eighth appearing once. The sample was CD8+ T cells sorted from PBMCs, taken roughly 5 days after vaccination. The receptors come from a man between 45 and 60 years old who received an inactivated influenza vaccine.

The chain employs TRBV7-8 and TRBJ1-4; D remains ambiguous. This CDR3 comprises 16 residues. Germline V gene lookup returns CDR1 SGHVS and CDR2 FQNEAQ. V lost 1 base and J 3 bases, leaving 12 bases between the germline ends. The CDR3 DNA sequence: TGTGCCAGCAGCTTAGGGCTTACGGGAGCTAATGAAAAACTGTTTTTT. It is translated as CASSLGLTGANEKLFF.

This clonotype was picked up a small number of times. V usage is TRBV6-2 or TRBV6-3 and J usage is TRBJ2-1, with unresolved D. Germline lookup yields CDR1 MNHEY and CDR2 SVGEGT. V lost 5 bases, J lost 5 bases, and 16 bases lay in between. There are 15 residues in the CDR3. The CDR3 spells CASSAGKIGNNEQFF. The CDR3 DNA reads as TGTGCCAGCAGTGCCGGAAAAATAGGGAACAATGAGCAGTTCTTC.

The chain employs TRBV10-3 and TRBJ2-1, with TRBD2 identical over 11 bases. CDR3 length equals 15 residues. V dropped 2 bases and J dropped 4; count of bases not matched to a gene: 1. Per germline, CDR1 ENHRY and CDR2 SYGVKD. The CDR3 region has the DNA TGTGCCATCAGTGAGACTAGCGGGGGATACAATGAGCAGTTCTTC. Protein product: CAISETSGGYNEQFF.

This clonotype was found many times. The chain has TRBV4-3 and TRBJ2-4; a weak D match, TRBD2 (7 bases). V dropped 0 bases and J dropped 2 bases, with 11 bases sitting between them. The germline CDR1 and CDR2 sequences are LGHNA and YSLEER. This CDR3 is 16 amino acids long. This chain's CDR3 is CASSQEEGGTKNIQYF. CDR3 in DNA: TGCGCCAGCAGCCAAGAAGAGGGGGGGACCAAAAACATTCAGTACTTC.

The table lists this clonotype with many counts. The J gene is TRBJ2-3, the V gene TRBV20-1; D is perhaps TRBD2 (6 bases). Trimming stripped 3 bases from V and 8 bases from J, with 15 bases between. Germline V lookup: CDR1 DFQATT, CDR2 SNEGSKA (reference sequence). The CDR3 is 13 residues long. DNA for the CDR3: TGCAGTGCTAGCGGGAGTTTTATCGGTACGCAGTATTTT. Its translation is CSASGSFIGTQYF.

As regards this clonotype: A much larger clone differs from this one at a single base, so this may be a read error. The V call is TRBV12-3 or TRBV12-4, the J call TRBJ1-1, with TRBD1 matching 7 bases. The CDR3 covers 13 residues. DNA of the CDR3: TGTGCCAGCAACCTGGGACAGCTCACTGAAGCTTACTTT. It specifies CASNLGQLTEAYF.

This clonotype was seen a handful of times. The V call is TRBV27, the J call TRBJ2-7; 14 bases fit TRBD2. The ends lost 2 bases at V and 4 bases at J; junction bases unmatched: 10. The CDR3 is 18 residues long. From germline, CDR1 is MNHEY and CDR2 SMNVEV (reference sequence). For the CDR3, the DNA is TGTGCCAGCAGTTTAGCTTCTCCGGGACTAGCGGGAGTATACGAGCAGTACTTC. Its translation: CASSLASPGLAGVYEQYF.

CDR3 sequence (DNA): TGTGCCAGCAGTGCCTCCGGGACAGGCACAACGCCCCTCCACTTT. This codes for CASSASGTGTTPLHF. The chain joins TRBV25-1 to TRBJ1-6, with 8 bases matching TRBD1. V lost 4 bases to trimming and J lost 13 bases; unmatched junction nucleotides: 12. Germline V gene lookup returns CDR1 MGHDK and CDR2 SYGVNS. The CDR3 covers 15 residues.

Many counts were recorded for this clonotype. V usage is TRBV20-1 and J usage is TRBJ2-1, with 15 positions matching TRBD2. The germline V gene has CDR1 DFQATT and CDR2 SNEGSKA (reference sequence). There are 17 residues in the CDR3. Trimming at V came to 7 bases and at J to 8 bases, leaving 15 bases not matched to a gene. The CDR3 is CSVNPGLAGGEWYEQFF. In nucleotides, the CDR3 is TGCAGTGTCAATCCGGGACTAGCGGGGGGTGAGTGGTATGAGCAGTTCTTC.

The V call is TRBV25-1, the J call TRBJ2-1, with D possibly matching TRBD1 (6 bases). The germline V and J ends were trimmed by 3 bases and 12 bases, with 6 bases remaining between them. Germline values: CDR1 MGHDK, CDR2 SYGVNS. This CDR3 has 10 amino acids. The CDR3 DNA follows: TGTGCCAGCAGTGAGGGGGCGCAGTTCTTC. Protein product: CASSEGAQFF.

In its sample, this clonotype was seen a few times. This chain connects TRBV6-2 or TRBV6-3 to TRBJ2-7; D gene ambiguous. Trimming left V 8 bases short and J 7 bases short, with 12 bases between. Germline loops: CDR1 MNHEY, CDR2 SVGEGT. The CDR3 has 11 amino acids. CDR3 in amino acids: CASLPLGEQYF. The CDR3 nucleotides are TGTGCCAGCCTCCCTTTGGGTGAGCAGTACTTC.

The chain couples TRBV29-1 to TRBJ2-7; TRBD1 agrees at 9 bases. Germline assignment: CDR1 SQVTM and CDR2 ANQGSEA. V lost 2 bases, J lost 0 bases, and 8 bases stayed unmatched. The CDR3 has 16 amino acids. The CDR3 here is CSVESPTTGGSYEQYF. The DNA of the CDR3 is TGCAGCGTTGAAAGCCCTACGACAGGGGGCTCCTACGAGCAGTACTTC.

The rearrangement uses TRBV25-1 and TRBJ2-7; tentative D call: TRBD1 (5 bases). The germline V gene encodes CDR1 MGHDK and CDR2 SYGVNS. The CDR3 consists of 14 residues. Trimming took off 2 bases at V and 2 bases at J, with 10 bases between the two ends. CDR3: CASSEVTEPYEQYF. The CDR3 nucleotides read TGTGCCAGCAGTGAAGTGACAGAGCCCTACGAGCAGTACTTC.

This clonotype was observed a handful of times. CDR3 region: CASLEFRGGPDNEQFF. The CDR3 DNA reads as TGTGCCAGCTTGGAATTTCGGGGGGGGCCTGACAATGAGCAGTTCTTC. The gene calls are TRBV2 and TRBJ2-1; TRBD2 matches 8 bases. V lost 8 bases to trimming and J lost 5 bases; unmatched junction nucleotides: 14. The germline V gene encodes CDR1 SNHLY and CDR2 FYNNEI. The CDR3 loop spans 16 amino acids.

In its sample, this clonotype was seen a few times. The V call is TRBV5-6, the J call TRBJ2-7; 8 nucleotides align to TRBD1. CDR3 length: 15 residues. Germline V lookup: CDR1 SGHDT, CDR2 YYEEEE. V was clipped by 1 base and J by 0 bases; unmatched bases: 3. The CDR3 spells CASSLNRGVSYEQYF. The DNA of the CDR3 is TGTGCCAGCAGCTTGAACAGGGGGGTCTCCTACGAGCAGTACTTC.